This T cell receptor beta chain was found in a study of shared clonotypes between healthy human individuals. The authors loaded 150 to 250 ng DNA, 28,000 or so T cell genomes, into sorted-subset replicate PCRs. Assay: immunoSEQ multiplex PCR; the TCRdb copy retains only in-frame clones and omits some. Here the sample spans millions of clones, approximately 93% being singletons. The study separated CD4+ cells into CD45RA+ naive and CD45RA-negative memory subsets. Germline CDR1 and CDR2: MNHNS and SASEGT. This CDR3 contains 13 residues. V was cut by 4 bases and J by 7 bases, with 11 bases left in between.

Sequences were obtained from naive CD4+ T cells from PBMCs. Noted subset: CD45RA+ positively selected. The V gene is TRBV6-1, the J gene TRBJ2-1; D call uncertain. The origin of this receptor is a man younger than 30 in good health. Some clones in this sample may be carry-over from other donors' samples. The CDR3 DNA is TGTGCCAGCAGTGCCTATTCATTAAATGAGCAGTTCTTC. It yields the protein CASSAYSLNEQFF.